The T cell receptor beta chain under discussion was sequenced for a study of PD-1 blockade in classical Hodgkin lymphoma. Study-level points and caveats: Complete responders possessed baseline diversity comparable to newly diagnosed patients. Patients with an early start, nivolumab under 1 year after ASCT, were excluded.

The ends lost 2 bases at V and 4 bases at J; junction bases unmatched: 7. Germline V lookup: CDR1 SGHTS, CDR2 YDEGEE. The CDR3 consists of 15 residues. No patient escaped relapse after autologous stem cell transplantation, and brentuximab vedotin exposure varied. The assay was immunoSEQ multiplex PCR, and TCRdb's table has in-frame clones only and misses some. This sample has 55,000 to 75,000 clones, with approximately 94% found just once. Details on this clone: The antigen remains undetermined.

The chain is built from TRBV5-8 and TRBJ2-7; 9 bases are shared with TRBD1. Sequenced material: peripheral blood mononuclear cells (PBMCs), taken at baseline. The receptor was isolated from a human donor with classical Hodgkin lymphoma. CDR3 nucleotide sequence: TGTGCCAGCAGCTTAACCGGGACAGGGTCATACGAGCAGTACTTC. This translates into CASSLTGTGSYEQYF.